The clone carrying this T cell receptor beta chain was seen only a few times. Method: immunoSEQ multiplex PCR; TCRdb's copy keeps in-frame clones and lacks some. The sample includes fewer than 1 million clones, approximately 96% seen only once; the top ten take 0.2% to 0.25%. The data stem from a study of shared clonotypes between healthy human individuals. Naive CD8 isolation took CD45RO-negative cells positively selected for CCR7 and excluded terminally differentiated effector memory CD45RA+ cells. Between the trimmed V and J ends, which lost 3 bases and 4 bases, there was a span of 12 bases. CDR1 and CDR2 (germline): KGHSH, LQKENI. CDR3 length: 14 residues.

Specimen: naive CD8+ T cells sorted from blood. V and J are TRBV18 and TRBJ1-1, with D possibly being TRBD1 (6 bases). The clonotype originates from a man aged 30 to 45 in good health. The CDR3 nucleotides are TGTGCCAGCTCACCGGGGGGGGGCGCCACTGAAGCTTTCTTT. As protein: CASSPGGGATEAFF.